This T cell receptor (beta chain) was observed in a study of T cell repertoires in aging, cancer and after chemotherapy. Study-wide context: Roughly 8.8 million TCR reads made up the full dataset.

TCR beta rearrangements were amplified from peripheral blood genomic DNA. Study-wide points: In healthy donors, age-related TCR diversity loss mainly reflected lost richness. These repertoire data do not allow conclusions about immunological memory after chemotherapy.

There are 12 residues in the CDR3. Trimming took 4 bases from V and 4 from J, leaving 7 bases between them. The germline CDR1 and CDR2 sequences are SEHNR and FQNEAQ (reference sequence). Worth noting for this clonotype: What it binds is unknown.

Multiplex touch-down PCR with TRB-A/B primers amplified rearranged V-D-J TRB sequences. TCRdb re-called the multiplex PCR reads with MiXCR, one entry per CDR3 protein. The sample records roughly 2,500 distinct CDR3 sequences, less than 25% being singletons. The origin of this receptor is a human donor with a solid tumor. The sample taken for sequencing was blood. The chain uses TRBV7-9 and TRBJ1-2; D is ambiguous. In nucleotides, the CDR3 is TGTGCCAGCAGCTCAAGCCTCTATGGCTACACCTTC. Translated: CASSSSLYGYTF.